This is a list of T cell receptor beta chains from one sample in a study of PD-1 blockade in classical Hodgkin lymphoma. Measured with immunoSEQ multiplex PCR; TCRdb has only the in-frame clones, and not every one. The sample has some 15,000 clones, roughly nine tenths seen once. The sample was CD8+ T cells from blood. The receptors here all came from a human donor with classical Hodgkin lymphoma. Each CDR3 is given with its conserved first and last residue. D genes are given only for firm matches. Size values are once, few and many counts, or a class for expanded clones, and some rows have none.

>TRBJ2-4|TRBD1|TRBV7-9|.
CASSSGQGTKNIQYF
TGTGCCAGCAGCTCGGGACAGGGGACCAAAAACATTCAGTACTTC
>TRBJ1-1|.|TRBV6-6|.
CASSPGVNTEAFF
TGTGCCAGCAGTCCGGGGGTGAACACTGAAGCTTTCTTT
>TRBJ2-1|.|TRBV9|.
CASSQEPGGSSYNEQFF
TGTGCCAGCAGCCAAGAGCCAGGGGGGAGCTCCTACAATGAGCAGTTCTTC
>TRBJ2-1|.|TRBV11-2|.
CASSFPGRERNNEQFF
TGTGCCAGCAGCTTTCCAGGCAGGGAGAGGAACAATGAGCAGTTCTTC
>TRBJ1-6|.|TRBV27|.
CASGIGVLSPLHF
TGTGCCAGCGGAATAGGCGTTTTATCACCCCTCCACTTT
>TRBJ2-2|.|TRBV10-2|.
CASSEGPDGELFF
TGCGCCAGCAGTGAGGGGCCGGACGGGGAGCTGTTTTTT
>TRBJ2-7|.|TRBV7-8|.
CASSLAFRGVSYEQYF
TGTGCCAGCAGCTTAGCATTCCGGGGCGTCTCCTACGAGCAGTACTTC
>TRBJ2-2|.|TRBV5-6|.
CASSLGIIGVAVNTGELFF
TGTGCCAGCAGCTTGGGAATTATTGGGGTAGCTGTGAACACCGGGGAGCTGTTTTTT
>TRBJ2-1|.|TRBV27|.
CASSSGILSSYNEQFF
TGTGCCAGCAGCTCCGGGATTTTGAGCTCCTACAATGAGCAGTTCTTC
>TRBJ1-2|.|TRBV19|.
CASTPTGTTDGYTF
TGTGCCAGTACCCCGACCGGGACGACGGATGGCTACACCTTC
>TRBJ2-1|TRBD2|TRBV6-5|.
CASRYTSGTLNEQFF
TGTGCCAGCAGGTACACTAGCGGGACACTCAATGAGCAGTTCTTC
>TRBJ2-1|TRBD1|TRBV9|.
CASSVGQGANEQFF
TGTGCCAGCAGCGTAGGCCAGGGGGCCAATGAGCAGTTCTTC
>TRBJ1-2|.|TRBV2|.
CASPGASYGYTF
TGTGCCAGCCCCGGGGCAAGTTATGGCTACACCTTC
>TRBJ2-1|TRBD2|TRBV27|.
CASGLAGDEQFF
TGTGCCAGTGGGCTAGCGGGAGATGAGCAGTTCTTC
>TRBJ2-7|.|TRBV28|.
CASALFRGIQQYF
TGTGCCAGCGCCTTATTTCGCGGGATACAGCAGTACTTC
>TRBJ2-1|TRBD2|TRBV12-5|.
CASGLDTSGSVHEQFF
TGTGCTAGTGGTTTGGATACTAGCGGGAGTGTTCATGAGCAGTTCTTC
>TRBJ2-1|TRBD1|TRBV6-5|.
CASSYSGQGNEQFF
TGTGCCAGCAGTTACTCGGGACAGGGGAATGAGCAGTTCTTC
>TRBJ2-7|TRBD2|TRBV19|once
CASSTIWREDSYEQYF
TGTGCCAGTAGTACTATCTGGCGGGAGGATTCCTACGAGCAGTACTTC
>TRBJ2-1|TRBD2|TRBV27|.
CASSFLAGVSNEQFF
TGTGCCAGCAGTTTCCTAGCGGGAGTAAGCAATGAGCAGTTCTTC
>TRBJ2-1|.|TRBV14|.
CASSLGKVEQFF
TGTGCCAGCAGCCTTGGCAAGGTTGAGCAGTTCTTC
>TRBJ1-2|.|TRBV5-4|.
CASSERGAGANYGYTF
TGTGCCAGCAGCGAACGGGGGGCGGGGGCTAACTATGGCTACACCTTC
>TRBJ1-1|.|TRBV18|.
CASSSNTEAFF
TGTGCCAGCTCTTCGAACACTGAAGCTTTCTTT
>TRBJ1-5|TRBD1|TRBV19|.
CASSPGGSNQPQHF
TGTGCCAGTAGTCCAGGGGGGAGTAATCAGCCCCAGCATTTT